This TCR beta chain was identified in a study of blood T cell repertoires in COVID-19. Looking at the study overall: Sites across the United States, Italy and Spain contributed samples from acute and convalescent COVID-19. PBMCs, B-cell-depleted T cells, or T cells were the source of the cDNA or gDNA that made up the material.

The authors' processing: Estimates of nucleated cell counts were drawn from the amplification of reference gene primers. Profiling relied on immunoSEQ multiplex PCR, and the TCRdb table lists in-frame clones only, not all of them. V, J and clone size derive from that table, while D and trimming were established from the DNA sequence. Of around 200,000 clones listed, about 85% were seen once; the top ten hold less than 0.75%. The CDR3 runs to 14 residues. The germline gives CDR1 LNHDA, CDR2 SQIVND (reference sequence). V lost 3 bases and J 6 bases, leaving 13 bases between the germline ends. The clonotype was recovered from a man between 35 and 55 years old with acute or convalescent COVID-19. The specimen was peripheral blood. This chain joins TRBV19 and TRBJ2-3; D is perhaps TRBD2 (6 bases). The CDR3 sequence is CASSIGGGEDTQYF. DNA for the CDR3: TGTGCCAGTAGTATTGGTGGCGGGGAGGATACGCAGTATTTT.